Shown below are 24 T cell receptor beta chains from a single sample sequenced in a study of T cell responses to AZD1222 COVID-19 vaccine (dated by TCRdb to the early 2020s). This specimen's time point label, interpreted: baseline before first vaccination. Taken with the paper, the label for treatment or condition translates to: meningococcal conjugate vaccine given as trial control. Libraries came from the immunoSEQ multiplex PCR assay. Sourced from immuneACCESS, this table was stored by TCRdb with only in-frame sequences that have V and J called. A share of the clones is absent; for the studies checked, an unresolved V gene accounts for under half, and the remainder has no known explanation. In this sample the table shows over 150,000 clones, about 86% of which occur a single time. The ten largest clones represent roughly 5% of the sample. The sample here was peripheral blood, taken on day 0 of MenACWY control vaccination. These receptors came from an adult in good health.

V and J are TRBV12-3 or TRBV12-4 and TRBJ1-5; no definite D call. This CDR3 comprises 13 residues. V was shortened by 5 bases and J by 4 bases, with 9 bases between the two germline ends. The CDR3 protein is CASSGQVNQPQHF. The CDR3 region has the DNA TGTGCCAGCAGTGGGCAGGTGAATCAGCCCCAGCATTTT.

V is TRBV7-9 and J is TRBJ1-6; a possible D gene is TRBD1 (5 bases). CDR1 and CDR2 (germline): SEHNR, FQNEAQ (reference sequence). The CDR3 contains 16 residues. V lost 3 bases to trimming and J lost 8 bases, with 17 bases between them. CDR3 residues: CASSFAVGPAHSPLHF. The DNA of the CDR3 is TGTGCCAGCAGCTTCGCTGTGGGGCCGGCACATTCACCCCTCCACTTT. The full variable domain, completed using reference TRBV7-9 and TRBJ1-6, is DTGVSQNPRHKITKRGQNVTFRCDPISEHNRLYWYRQTLGQGPEFLTYFQNEAQLEKSRLLSDRFSAERPKGSFSTLEIQRTEQGDSAMYLCASSFAVGPAHSPLHFGNGTRLTVT.

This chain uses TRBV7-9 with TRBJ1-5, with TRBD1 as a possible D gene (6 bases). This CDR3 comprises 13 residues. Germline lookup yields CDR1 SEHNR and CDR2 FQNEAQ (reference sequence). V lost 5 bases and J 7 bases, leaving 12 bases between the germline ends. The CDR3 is CASSHEGEQPQHF. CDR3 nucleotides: TGTGCCAGCAGCCACGAGGGGGAACAGCCCCAGCATTTT.

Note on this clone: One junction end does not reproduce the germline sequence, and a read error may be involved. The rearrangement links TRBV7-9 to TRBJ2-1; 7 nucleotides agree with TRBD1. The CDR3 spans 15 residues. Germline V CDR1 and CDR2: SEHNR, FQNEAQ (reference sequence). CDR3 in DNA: TGTGCCAGCAGCTTACGGGACAGCTCCAACAATGAGCAGTTCTTC. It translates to CASSLRDSSNNEQFF. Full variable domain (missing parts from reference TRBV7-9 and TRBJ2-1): DTGVSQNPRHKITKRGQNVTFRCDPISEHNRLYWYRQTLGQGPEFLTYFQNEAQLEKSRLLSDRFSAERPKGSFSTLEIQRTEQGDSAMYLCASSLRDSSNNEQFFGPGTRLTVL.

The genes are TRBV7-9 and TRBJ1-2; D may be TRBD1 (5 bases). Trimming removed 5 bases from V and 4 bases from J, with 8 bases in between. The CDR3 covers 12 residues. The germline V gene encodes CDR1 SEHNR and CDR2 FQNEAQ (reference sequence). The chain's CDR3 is CASSRDLYGYTF. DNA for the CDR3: TGTGCCAGCAGCCGGGACCTCTATGGCTACACCTTC.

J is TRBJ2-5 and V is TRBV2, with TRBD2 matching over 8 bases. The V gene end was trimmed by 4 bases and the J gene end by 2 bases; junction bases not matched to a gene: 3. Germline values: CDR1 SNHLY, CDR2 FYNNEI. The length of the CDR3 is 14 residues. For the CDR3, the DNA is TGTGCCAGCAGTGGCGCGGGGGGTCAAGAGACCCAGTACTTC. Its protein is CASSGAGGQETQYF.

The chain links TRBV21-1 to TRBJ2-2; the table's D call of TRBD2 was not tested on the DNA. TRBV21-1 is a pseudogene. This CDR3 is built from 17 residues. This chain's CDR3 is CASTFRLAEGVTGELFF. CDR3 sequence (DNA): TGTGCCAGCACCTTCCGACTAGCAGAGGGGGTCACCGGGGAGCTGTTTTTT.

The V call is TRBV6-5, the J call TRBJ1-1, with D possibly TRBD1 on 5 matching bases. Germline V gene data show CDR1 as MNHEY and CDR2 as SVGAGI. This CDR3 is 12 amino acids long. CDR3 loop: CSHRQLNTEAFF. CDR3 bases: TGTAGCCACCGACAGTTGAACACTGAAGCTTTCTTT.

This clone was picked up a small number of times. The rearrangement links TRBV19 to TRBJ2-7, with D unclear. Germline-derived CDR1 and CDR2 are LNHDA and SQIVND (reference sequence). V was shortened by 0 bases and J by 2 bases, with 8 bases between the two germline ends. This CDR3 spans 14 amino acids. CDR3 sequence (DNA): TGTGCCAGTAGTATAGAGGCACGGACCTACGAGCAGTACTTC. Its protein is CASSIEARTYEQYF. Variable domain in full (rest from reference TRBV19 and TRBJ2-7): DGGITQSPKYLFRKEGQNVTLSCEQNLNHDAMYWYRQDPGQGLRLIYYSQIVNDFQKGDIAEGYSVSREKKESFPLTVTSAQKNPTAFYLCASSIEARTYEQYFGPGTRLTVT.

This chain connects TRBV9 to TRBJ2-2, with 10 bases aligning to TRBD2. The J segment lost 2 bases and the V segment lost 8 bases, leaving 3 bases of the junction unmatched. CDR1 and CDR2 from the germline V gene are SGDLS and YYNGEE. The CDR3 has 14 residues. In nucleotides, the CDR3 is TGTGCCAGTGGACTAGCGGTAAACACCGGGGAGCTGTTTTTT. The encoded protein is CASGLAVNTGELFF.

CDR3 residues: CASSQGSGYTF. CDR3 bases: TGTGCCAGCAGTCAGGGGAGTGGCTACACCTTC. The chain has TRBV6-5 and TRBJ1-2, with D perhaps TRBD1 (6 bases). The V and J ends lost 5 bases and 7 bases respectively, with 8 bases between them. The CDR3 runs to 11 residues. The germline V gene has CDR1 MNHEY and CDR2 SVGAGI.

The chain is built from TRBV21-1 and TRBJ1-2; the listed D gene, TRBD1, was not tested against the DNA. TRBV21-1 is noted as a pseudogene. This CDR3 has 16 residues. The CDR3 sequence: CASSKESWDRASGYTF. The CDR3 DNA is TGTGCCAGCAGCAAAGAAAGCTGGGACAGGGCCAGTGGCTACACCTTC.

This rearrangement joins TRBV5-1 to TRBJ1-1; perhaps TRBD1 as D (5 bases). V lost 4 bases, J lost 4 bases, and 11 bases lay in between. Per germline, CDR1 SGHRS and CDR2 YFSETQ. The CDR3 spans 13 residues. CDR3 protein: CASSPIGATEAFF. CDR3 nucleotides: TGCGCCAGCAGCCCCATTGGGGCCACTGAAGCTTTCTTT.

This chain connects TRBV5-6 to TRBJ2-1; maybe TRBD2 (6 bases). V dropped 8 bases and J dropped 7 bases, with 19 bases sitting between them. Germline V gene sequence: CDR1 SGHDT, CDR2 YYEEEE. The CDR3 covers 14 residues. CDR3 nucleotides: TGTGCCAGTAGATTAGGGACTTATGGGAATGAGCAGTTCTTC. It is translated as CASRLGTYGNEQFF.

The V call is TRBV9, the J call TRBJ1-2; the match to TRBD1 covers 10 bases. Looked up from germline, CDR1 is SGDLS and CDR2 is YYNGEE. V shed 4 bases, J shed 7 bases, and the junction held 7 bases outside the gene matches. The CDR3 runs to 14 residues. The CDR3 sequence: CASSRQGAMGGYTF. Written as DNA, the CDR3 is TGTGCCAGCAGCAGACAGGGGGCGATGGGTGGCTACACCTTC.

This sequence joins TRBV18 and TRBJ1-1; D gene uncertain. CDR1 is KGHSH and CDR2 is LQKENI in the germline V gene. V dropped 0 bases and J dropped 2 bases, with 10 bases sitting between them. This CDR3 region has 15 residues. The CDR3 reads CASSPPRQVNTEAFF. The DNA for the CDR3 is TGTGCCAGCTCACCACCCAGGCAGGTAAACACTGAAGCTTTCTTT.

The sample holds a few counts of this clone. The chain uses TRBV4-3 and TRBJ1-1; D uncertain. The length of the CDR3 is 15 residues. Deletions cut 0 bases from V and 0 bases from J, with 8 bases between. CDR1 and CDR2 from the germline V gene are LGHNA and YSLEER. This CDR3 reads CASSQEPALNTEAFF. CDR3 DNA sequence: TGCGCCAGCAGCCAAGAGCCGGCCCTGAACACTGAAGCTTTCTTT.

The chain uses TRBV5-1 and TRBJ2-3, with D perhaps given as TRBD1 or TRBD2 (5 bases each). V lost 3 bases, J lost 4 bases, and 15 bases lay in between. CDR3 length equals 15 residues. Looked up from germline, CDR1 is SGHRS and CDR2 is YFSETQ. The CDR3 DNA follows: TGCGCCAGCAGCTACCGGGGCACCTTTTCAGATACGCAGTATTTT. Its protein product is CASSYRGTFSDTQYF.

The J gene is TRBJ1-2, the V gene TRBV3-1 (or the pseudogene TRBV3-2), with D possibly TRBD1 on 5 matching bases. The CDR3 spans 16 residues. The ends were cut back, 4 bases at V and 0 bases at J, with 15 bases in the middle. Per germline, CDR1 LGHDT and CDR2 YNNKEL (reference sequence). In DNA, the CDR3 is TGTGCCAGCAGCCCCGTTGGGGGGGTCTCTAACTATGGCTACACCTTC. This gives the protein CASSPVGGVSNYGYTF.

CDR3 residues: CASSTSNQPQHF. The CDR3 DNA reads TGTGCCAGCAGTACTAGCAATCAGCCCCAGCATTTT. The rearrangement links TRBV6-2 or TRBV6-3 to TRBJ1-5; no definite D call. This CDR3 has 12 amino acids. Trimming left V 5 bases short and J 0 bases short, with 2 bases between. Germline loops: CDR1 MNHEY, CDR2 SVGEGT.

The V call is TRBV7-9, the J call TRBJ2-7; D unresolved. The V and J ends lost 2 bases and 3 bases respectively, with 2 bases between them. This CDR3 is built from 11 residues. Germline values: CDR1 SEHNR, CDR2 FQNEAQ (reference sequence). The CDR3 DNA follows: TGTGCCAGCAGCTTACGCTACGAGCAGTACTTC. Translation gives CASSLRYEQYF.

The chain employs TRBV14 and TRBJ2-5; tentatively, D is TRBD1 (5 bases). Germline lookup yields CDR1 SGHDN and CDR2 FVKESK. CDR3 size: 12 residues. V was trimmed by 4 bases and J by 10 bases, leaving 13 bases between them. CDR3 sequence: CASSPYRTLQYF. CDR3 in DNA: TGTGCCAGCAGCCCTTATAGGACACTCCAGTACTTC. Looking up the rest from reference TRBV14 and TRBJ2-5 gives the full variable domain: EAGVTQFPSHSVIEKGQTVTLRCDPISGHDNLYWYRRVMGKEIKFLLHFVKESKQDESGMPNNRFLAERTGGTYSTLKVQPAELEDSGVYFCASSPYRTLQYFGPGTRLLVL.

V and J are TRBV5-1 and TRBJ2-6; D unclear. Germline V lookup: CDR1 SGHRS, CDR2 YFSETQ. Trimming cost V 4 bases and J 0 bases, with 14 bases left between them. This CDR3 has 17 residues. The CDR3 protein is CASSPALGYSGANVLTF. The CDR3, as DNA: TGCGCCAGCAGCCCCGCCCTGGGGTACTCTGGGGCCAACGTCCTGACTTTC.

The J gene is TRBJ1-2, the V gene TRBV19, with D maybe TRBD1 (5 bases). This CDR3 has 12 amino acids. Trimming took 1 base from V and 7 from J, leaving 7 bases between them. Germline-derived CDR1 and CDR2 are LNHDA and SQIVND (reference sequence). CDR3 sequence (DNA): TGTGCCAGTAGTATAGCAAGGGGTGGCTACACCTTC. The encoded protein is CASSIARGGYTF. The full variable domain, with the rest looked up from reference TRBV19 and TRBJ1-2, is DGGITQSPKYLFRKEGQNVTLSCEQNLNHDAMYWYRQDPGQGLRLIYYSQIVNDFQKGDIAEGYSVSREKKESFPLTVTSAQKNPTAFYLCASSIARGGYTFGSGTRLTVV.